A single sample gave rise to the 27 T cell receptor beta chains below, sequenced in a study of T cell responses to AZD1222 COVID-19 vaccine. Generated by immunoSEQ multiplex PCR, the TCRdb table keeps only in-frame clones and is missing some. This table has tens of thousands of clones, approximately 88% appearing once. This specimen was peripheral blood, taken on day 0 of AZD1222 vaccination. The source is an adult in good health.

V usage is TRBV11-3 and J usage is TRBJ2-1; D may be TRBD1 or TRBD2 (5 bases each). The CDR3 extends over 14 amino acids. Germline CDR1 is SGHNT and CDR2 is YENEEA. The V gene lost 4 bases and the J gene lost 3 bases, with 10 bases spanning the gap. The CDR3 nucleotides are TGTGCCAGCAGCTCAGGGACGGACTACAATGAGCAGTTCTTC. This codes for CASSSGTDYNEQFF.

The chain joins TRBV20-1 to TRBJ2-7; the match to TRBD1 covers 7 bases. CDR3 size: 11 residues. The germline gives CDR1 DFQATT, CDR2 SNEGSKA (reference sequence). CDR3 in DNA: TGCGGATCAGGGGGTCTCGGTGAGCAGTACTTC. This sequence encodes CGSGGLGEQYF.

This chain connects TRBV6-6 to TRBJ2-7, with a possible D match to TRBD1 (5 bases). V was cut by 10 bases and J by 2 bases, with 21 bases left in between. The germline V gene encodes CDR1 MNHNY and CDR2 SVGAGI (reference sequence). The CDR3 has 15 amino acids. The CDR3 nucleotides are TGTGCCACCACCCGGCAAGGGGCTTTAACCTACGAGCAGTACTTC. Its protein product is CATTRQGALTYEQYF.

This clone turned up a few times. The V and J genes are TRBV7-9 and TRBJ2-3, with D hard to call. V was pared by 2 bases and J by 4 bases, with 4 bases between. Germline-derived CDR1 and CDR2 are SEHNR and FQNEAQ (reference sequence). There are 12 residues in the CDR3. The CDR3 protein is CASSLRADTQYF. CDR3 DNA: TGTGCCAGCAGCTTAAGAGCAGATACGCAGTATTTT.

The rearrangement uses TRBV6-1 and TRBJ2-7; D may be TRBD1 (5 bases). V was trimmed by 3 bases and J by 4 bases, leaving 13 bases between them. This CDR3 has 14 residues. The germline gives CDR1 MNHNS, CDR2 SASEGT. CDR3 protein: CASSEKGRRYEQYF. CDR3 DNA: TGTGCCAGCAGTGAGAAGGGGCGCAGATACGAGCAGTACTTC.

This chain joins TRBV10-2 and TRBJ1-2; possible D gene TRBD1, 6 bases. Trimming took off 6 bases at V and 4 bases at J, with 15 bases between the two ends. CDR1 WSHSY and CDR2 SAAADI come from the germline V gene. CDR3 length: 14 residues. The CDR3 region has the DNA TGCGCCAGCAGCACCGCCGGGGGGCTCTATGGCTACACCTTC. Amino acid sequence: CASSTAGGLYGYTF.

The genes are TRBV21-1 and TRBJ2-7; TRBD1 reflects the table's D call only, with no check against the DNA. TRBV21-1 is deemed a pseudogene. The CDR3 is made up of 15 amino acids. CDR3 sequence: CARPGFKGDYYEQYF. The CDR3 DNA sequence: TGTGCCAGGCCAGGATTTAAGGGGGATTACTACGAGCAGTACTTC.

This clone is a singleton in its sample. The chain combines TRBV18 with TRBJ2-5; D gene uncertain. The length of the CDR3 is 13 residues. Trimming shortened V by 8 bases and J by 2 bases, and 12 bases separated the two germline ends. Germline CDR1 is KGHSH and CDR2 is LQKENI. CDR3 bases: TGTGCCAGCGAAACTCCCAGTCAAGAGACCCAGTACTTC. It yields the protein CASETPSQETQYF. Together with reference TRBV18 and TRBJ2-5, the CDR3 gives the full variable domain: NAGVMQNPRHLVRRRGQEARLRCSPMKGHSHVYWYRQLPEEGLKFMVYLQKENIIDESGMPKERFSAEFPKEGPSILRIQQVVRGDSAAYFCASETPSQETQYFGPGTRLLVL.

The chain combines TRBV10-2 with TRBJ2-7, with TRBD2 matching 11 bases. There are 15 residues in the CDR3. Germline CDR1 is WSHSY and CDR2 is SAAADI. Losses at the gene ends were 3 bases for V and 5 bases for J; bases not matched to a gene: 6. CDR3 nucleotide sequence: TGCGCCAGCAGTGAAAAAACTAGCGGGAGCCACGAGCAGTACTTC. Residues: CASSEKTSGSHEQYF.

This clone showed up just once. V is TRBV5-1 and J is TRBJ1-1; 7 bases are shared with TRBD1. CDR1 and CDR2 (germline): SGHRS, YFSETQ. With V trimmed by 0 bases and J by 4 bases, 3 bases remained unmatched. This CDR3 region has 14 residues. The CDR3 reads CASSLGQGGTEAFF. The CDR3 region has the DNA TGCGCCAGCAGCTTGGGACAGGGCGGCACTGAAGCTTTCTTT. The whole variable domain, filled in from reference TRBV5-1 and TRBJ1-1, reads KAGVTQTPRYLIKTRGQQVTLSCSPISGHRSVSWYQQTPGQGLQFLFEYFSETQRNKGNFPGRFSGRQFSNSRSEMNVSTLELGDSALYLCASSLGQGGTEAFFGQGTRLTVV.

The rearrangement uses TRBV7-2 and TRBJ1-3, with D possibly matching TRBD1 (6 bases). V was pared by 1 base and J by 0 bases, with 10 bases between. The CDR3 spans 16 residues. Per the germline V gene, CDR1 is SGHTA and CDR2 is FQGNSA. The CDR3 nucleotides are TGTGCCAGCAGCTTAGGGACAGCCAGCTCTGGAAACACCATATATTTT. It yields the protein CASSLGTASSGNTIYF.

The chain carries TRBV6-2 or TRBV6-3 and TRBJ2-7; TRBD1 aligns across 9 bases. Germline CDR1 is MNHEY and CDR2 is SVGEGT. CDR3 length: 14 residues. V shed 6 bases and J 2 bases; nucleotides not matched to a gene: 5. The chain's CDR3 is CASSLDRGPYEQYF. CDR3 DNA: TGTGCCAGCAGCCTGGACAGGGGCCCCTACGAGCAGTACTTC.

The chain uses TRBV29-1 and TRBJ1-1, with 8 bases matching TRBD1. This CDR3 contains 16 residues. In germline, CDR1 is SQVTM, CDR2 ANQGSEA. J gave up 1 base and V 3 bases, and 10 bases lay outside the gene matches. The CDR3 bases are TGCAGCGTTGACTCGGGGGCCGGGACAGGGAACACTGAAGCTTTCTTT. It is translated as CSVDSGAGTGNTEAFF.

The V call is TRBV15, the J call TRBJ1-1, with D uncertain. The V end lost 1 base, the J end lost 7 bases, and 10 bases lay between the germline ends. The CDR3 totals 13 residues. Germline V gene sequence: CDR1 LNHNV, CDR2 YYDKDF (reference sequence). CDR3 loop: CATSRVRKGEAFF. In DNA, the CDR3 is TGTGCCACCAGCAGAGTGAGGAAAGGTGAAGCTTTCTTT.

The table lists this clone with a few counts. This chain uses TRBV9 with TRBJ1-5; no definite D call. Deletions cut 2 bases from V and 1 base from J, with 10 bases between. The CDR3 contains 15 residues. Germline V gene lookup returns CDR1 SGDLS and CDR2 YYNGEE. CDR3 nucleotides: TGTGCCAGCAGCGTGGGGAGGTTAAGCAATCAGCCCCAGCATTTT. Translating it yields CASSVGRLSNQPQHF.

The chain uses TRBV18 and TRBJ2-5, with 8 bases lining up with TRBD1. The CDR3 contains 16 residues. V lost 0 bases to trimming and J lost 4 bases; unmatched junction nucleotides: 7. Germline assignment: CDR1 KGHSH and CDR2 LQKENI. CDR3: CASSPPVRQGRETQYF. Here the CDR3 DNA reads TGTGCCAGCTCACCACCGGTTCGACAGGGGCGAGAGACCCAGTACTTC.

The CDR3 sequence: CASSRTGGVYGYTF. DNA for the CDR3: TGTGCCAGCAGTCGGACAGGTGGGGTCTATGGCTACACCTTC. The chain combines TRBV2 with TRBJ1-2; TRBD1 matches at 7 bases. CDR1 is SNHLY and CDR2 is FYNNEI in the germline V gene. J gave up 4 bases and V 5 bases, and 7 bases lay outside the gene matches. This CDR3 comprises 14 residues.

V and J are TRBV7-3 and TRBJ2-3, with TRBD2 identical over 13 bases. V lost 5 bases, J lost 1 base, and 6 bases stayed unmatched. The CDR3 runs 17 residues. Germline values: CDR1 SGHTA, CDR2 FQGTGA. For the CDR3, the DNA is TGTGCCAGCAGCCCGGGACTAGCGGGGTGGGGCACAGATACGCAGTATTTT. Its translation is CASSPGLAGWGTDTQYF.

The chain carries TRBV14 and TRBJ2-2, with 9 nucleotides matching TRBD2. Germline V gene sequence: CDR1 SGHDN, CDR2 FVKESK. Trimming removed 5 bases from V and 5 bases from J; junction bases left unmatched: 18. This CDR3 region has 19 residues. In DNA, the CDR3 is TGTGCCAGCAGCTTCGAAGGGCTAGCGGGAATCTCCCGGACCGGGGAGCTGTTTTTT. Encoded protein: CASSFEGLAGISRTGELFF.

The chain combines TRBV7-9 with TRBJ1-4, with a possible D match to TRBD1 (5 bases). Trimming pared 2 bases from V and 13 bases from J, leaving 11 bases between. Per germline, CDR1 SEHNR and CDR2 FQNEAQ (reference sequence). The CDR3 contains 12 residues. The CDR3 spells CASSLRGAALFF. The DNA of the CDR3 is TGTGCCAGCAGCTTACGAGGGGCGGCACTGTTTTTT.

The chain carries TRBV6-2 or TRBV6-3 and TRBJ2-6; no firm D call. V shed 2 bases and J shed 0 bases, with 2 bases lying between them. CDR3 length: 14 amino acids. Germline V lookup: CDR1 MNHEY, CDR2 SVGEGT. Here the CDR3 DNA reads TGTGCCAGCAGTTACGCCTCTGGGGCCAACGTCCTGACTTTC. Translation gives CASSYASGANVLTF.

CDR3 sequence reads: CASSWEPLNNSPLHF. The CDR3 coding sequence is TGCGCCAGCAGCTGGGAGCCCTTAAATAATTCACCCCTCCACTTT. This rearrangement joins TRBV5-1 to TRBJ1-6; D gene unclear. Germline V gives CDR1 SGHRS, CDR2 YFSETQ. The CDR3 is 15 amino acids. Trimming shortened V by 3 bases and J by 5 bases, and 12 bases separated the two germline ends.

The genes are TRBV6-5 and TRBJ1-1; 9 nucleotides line up with TRBD1. CDR1 MNHEY and CDR2 SVGAGI come from the germline V gene. The ends lost 0 bases at V and 4 bases at J; junction bases unmatched: 3. CDR3 size: 15 residues. The CDR3 region is CASSYSWTGATEAFF. The CDR3 DNA is TGTGCCAGCAGTTACTCGTGGACAGGGGCCACTGAAGCTTTCTTT.

The gene calls are TRBV6-5 and TRBJ2-3; TRBD1 agrees at 12 bases. The ends lost 2 bases at V and 6 bases at J; junction bases unmatched: 3. The CDR3 has 15 residues. The V gene's germline CDR1 is MNHEY and CDR2 SVGAGI. DNA of the CDR3: TGTGCCAGCAGTTACACCGGGACAGGGGGCGATACGCAGTATTTT. It encodes CASSYTGTGGDTQYF.

V gene TRBV5-1 combines with J gene TRBJ2-1, with 9 positions matching TRBD1. Germline V CDR1 and CDR2: SGHRS, YFSETQ. The CDR3 is made up of 17 amino acids. V gave up 3 bases and J gave up 5 bases; unmatched junction bases: 12. The CDR3 reads CASSWGLGDRDHNEQFF. CDR3 sequence (DNA): TGCGCCAGCAGCTGGGGTTTGGGGGACAGGGACCACAATGAGCAGTTCTTC.

The V call is TRBV9, the J call TRBJ2-2; D not certain. In germline, CDR1 is SGDLS, CDR2 YYNGEE. This CDR3 is built from 14 residues. V was trimmed by 0 bases and J by 7 bases, leaving 10 bases between them. This chain's CDR3 is CASSVGWGNGELFF. CDR3 coding DNA: TGTGCCAGCAGCGTAGGTTGGGGAAACGGGGAGCTGTTTTTT. Full variable domain (outside the CDR3, taken from reference TRBV9 and TRBJ2-2): DSGVTQTPKHLITATGQRVTLRCSPRSGDLSVYWYQQSLDQGLQFLIQYYNGEERAKGNILERFSAQQFPDLHSELNLSSLELGDSALYFCASSVGWGNGELFFGEGSRLTVL.

V gene TRBV19 combines with J gene TRBJ2-2; possible D gene TRBD2, 5 bases. This CDR3 contains 14 residues. Germline V gene lookup returns CDR1 LNHDA and CDR2 SQIVND (reference sequence). Deletions cut 10 bases from V and 3 bases from J, with 15 bases between. This CDR3 reads CATQLREYTGELFF. The CDR3 DNA follows: TGTGCCACTCAACTAAGGGAGTACACCGGGGAGCTGTTTTTT.